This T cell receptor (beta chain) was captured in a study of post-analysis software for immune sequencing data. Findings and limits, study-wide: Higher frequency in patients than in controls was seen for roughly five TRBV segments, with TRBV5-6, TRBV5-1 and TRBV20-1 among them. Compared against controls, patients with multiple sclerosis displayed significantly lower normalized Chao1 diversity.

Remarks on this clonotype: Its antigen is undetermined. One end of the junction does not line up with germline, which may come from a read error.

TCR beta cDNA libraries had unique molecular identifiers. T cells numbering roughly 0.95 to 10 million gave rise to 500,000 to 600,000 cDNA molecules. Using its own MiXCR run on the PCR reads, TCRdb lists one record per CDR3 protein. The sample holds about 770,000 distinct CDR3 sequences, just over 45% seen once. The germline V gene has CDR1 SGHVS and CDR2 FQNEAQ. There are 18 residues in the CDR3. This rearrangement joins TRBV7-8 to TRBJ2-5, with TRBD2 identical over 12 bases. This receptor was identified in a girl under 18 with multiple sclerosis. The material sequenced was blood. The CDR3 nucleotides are TGTGCCTGCAGCTTAGCCGGGAGACTAGCGGGAGTCCCAGAGACCCAGTACTTC. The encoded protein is CACSLAGRLAGVPETQYF.